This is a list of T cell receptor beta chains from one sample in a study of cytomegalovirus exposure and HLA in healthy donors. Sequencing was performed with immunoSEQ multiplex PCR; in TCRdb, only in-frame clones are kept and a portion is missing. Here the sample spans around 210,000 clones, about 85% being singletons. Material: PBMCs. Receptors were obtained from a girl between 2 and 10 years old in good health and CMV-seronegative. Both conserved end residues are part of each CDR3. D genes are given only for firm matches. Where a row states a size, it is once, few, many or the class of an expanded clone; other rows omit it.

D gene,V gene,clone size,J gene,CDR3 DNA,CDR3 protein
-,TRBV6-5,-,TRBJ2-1,TGTGCCAGCAGTTACTCTGGAACAGGCAGGGGTGAGCAGTTCTTC,CASSYSGTGRGEQFF
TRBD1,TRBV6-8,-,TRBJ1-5,TGTGCCAGCAGATTATCGGGGACAGGGGGGAGGGCCCAGCATTTT,CASRLSGTGGRAQHF
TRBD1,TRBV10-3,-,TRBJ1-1,TGTGCCATCAGTGACCCCGGGACAGCGAACACTGAAGCTTTCTTT,CAISDPGTANTEAFF
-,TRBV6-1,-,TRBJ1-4,TGTGCCAGCAGTGTACTCGCAACTAATGAAAAACTGTTTTTT,CASSVLATNEKLFF
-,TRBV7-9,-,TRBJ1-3,TGTGCCAGCAGCTTAAGCGCCATATACTCTGGAAACACCATATATTTT,CASSLSAIYSGNTIYF
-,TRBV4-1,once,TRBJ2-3,TGCGCCAGCAGCCAAGTAGGAGGCCGAAATACGCAGTATTTT,CASSQVGGRNTQYF
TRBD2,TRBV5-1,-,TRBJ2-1,TGCGCCAGCAGCTTGCCTAGCGGGGTGGGAAGCTCCTACAATGAGCAGTTCTTC,CASSLPSGVGSSYNEQFF
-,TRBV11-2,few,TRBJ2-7,TGTGCCAGCAGCTTAAGTGCAGAAATCTACGAGCAGTACTTC,CASSLSAEIYEQYF
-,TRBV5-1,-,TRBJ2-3,TGCGCCAGCAGCTTGGAGTACTACACAGATACGCAGTATTTT,CASSLEYYTDTQYF
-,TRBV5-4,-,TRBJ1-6,TGTGCCAGCAGCTTGGGGCAGGGAAATTCACCCCTCCACTTT,CASSLGQGNSPLHF
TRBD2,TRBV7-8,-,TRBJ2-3,TGTGCCAGCAGCTCCTATGGCGGGAGCATCAACACAGATACGCAGTATTTT,CASSSYGGSINTDTQYF
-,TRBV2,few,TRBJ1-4,TGTGCCAGCAGTGGGACAGTAAAACTGTTTTTT,CASSGTVKLFF
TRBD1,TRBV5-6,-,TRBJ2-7,TGTGCCAGCAGTCGGACAGGTAGCTACGAGCAGTACTTC,CASSRTGSYEQYF
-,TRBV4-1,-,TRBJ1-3,TGCGCCAGCAGTTTTACAGGGACGGGAAACACCATATATTTT,CASSFTGTGNTIYF
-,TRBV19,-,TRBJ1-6,TGTGCCAGTAGTATGAGGTATTCACCCCTCCACTTT,CASSMRYSPLHF
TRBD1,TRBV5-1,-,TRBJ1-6,TGCGCCAGCAGCGAGGACAGGGGAACTTATAATTCACCCCTCCACTTT,CASSEDRGTYNSPLHF
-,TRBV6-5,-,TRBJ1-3,TGTGCCAGCAGTTACTCGAGACACCACTCTGGAAACACCATATATTTT,CASSYSRHHSGNTIYF
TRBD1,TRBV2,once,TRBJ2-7,TGTGCCAGCAGGACAGGGATTCGCGAGCAGTACTTC,CASRTGIREQYF
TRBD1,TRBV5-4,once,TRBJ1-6,TGTGCCAGCAGCTTGGAGACAGGGCAGAGTTCACCCCTCCACTTT,CASSLETGQSSPLHF
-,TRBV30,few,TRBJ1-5,TGTGCCTGGACCGACGGAGGGGAACGCAATCAGCCCCAGCATTTT,CAWTDGGERNQPQHF
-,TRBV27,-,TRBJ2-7,TGTGCCAGCAGTTTCCAGGGGACGGCTCACGAGCAGTACTTC,CASSFQGTAHEQYF
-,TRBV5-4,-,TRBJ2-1,TGTGCCAGCAGCTTGGCGGACAATGAGCAGTTCTTC,CASSLADNEQFF
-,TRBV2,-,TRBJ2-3,TGTGCCAGCAGCGGGACTTCGGGCGGGGATACGCAGTATTTT,CASSGTSGGDTQYF
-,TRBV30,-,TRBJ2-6,TGTGCCTGGAGTGTATTCGGGGGGGCCAACGTCCTGACTTTC,CAWSVFGGANVLTF
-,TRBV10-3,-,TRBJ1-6,TGTGCCCCTCAAAGATGGTGGAGCTCCTATAATTCACCCCTCCACTTT,CAPQRWWSSYNSPLHF
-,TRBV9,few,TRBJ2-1,TGTGCCAGCAGCGTAGGACTTACCCAGCCGAACAATGAGCAGTTCTTC,CASSVGLTQPNNEQFF
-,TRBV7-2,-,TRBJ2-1,TGTGCCAGCAGCTTAGTCTCCCTGCCTAGCTCCTACAATGAGCAGTTCTTC,CASSLVSLPSSYNEQFF
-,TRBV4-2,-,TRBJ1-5,TGTGCCAGCAGCCAACGCGGGGGCGGAAGGGGCGGTGAGCCCCAGCATTTT,CASSQRGGGRGGEPQHF
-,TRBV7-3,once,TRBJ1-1,TGTGCCAGCAGCTTAACGGACAGGAACACTGAAGCTTTCTTT,CASSLTDRNTEAFF
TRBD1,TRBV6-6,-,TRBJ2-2,TGTGCCAGCAGGGCAGGGGGCACGGTGGGCGGGGAGCTGTTTTTT,CASRAGGTVGGELFF
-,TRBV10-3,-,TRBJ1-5,TGTGCCATCAGTGAGTCCAGATATAGCAATCAGCCCCAGCATTTT,CAISESRYSNQPQHF
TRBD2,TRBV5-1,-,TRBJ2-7,TGCGCCAGCAGCCAACGACCGGGACTAGCGGACTCCTACGAGCAGTACTTC,CASSQRPGLADSYEQYF
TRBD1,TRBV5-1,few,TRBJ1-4,TGCGCCAGCAGGACGACAGGGGTTAATGAAAAACTGTTTTTT,CASRTTGVNEKLFF
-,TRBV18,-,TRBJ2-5,TGTGCCAGCTCACCCCAGTCCCCAGAGACCCAGTACTTC,CASSPQSPETQYF
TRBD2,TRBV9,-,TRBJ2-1,TGTGCCAGCAGCCCCCGAAGCGGGGGGGCCGGCAATGAGCAGTTCTTC,CASSPRSGGAGNEQFF